Listed below are T cell receptor beta chains from one sample, sequenced in a study of blood T cell repertoires in COVID-19. Here immunoSEQ multiplex PCR was the method, and the copy in TCRdb shows in-frame clones only, minus some. The sample lists under 150,000 clones; roughly 81% were seen once. The material sequenced was peripheral blood. The receptor set was obtained from a man aged 35-49 years with acute or convalescent COVID-19. Both conserved end residues are part of each CDR3.

>TRBV18|TRBJ1-6
CASSPIQGDNSPLHF
>TRBV7-8|TRBJ2-7
CASSFSGIEQYF
>TRBV5-1|TRBJ2-7
CASSLVISGSYEQYF
>TRBV7-3|TRBJ2-5
CASSSGRAETQYF
>TRBV24-1|TRBJ2-7
CATSDRQGRYYEQYF
>TRBV7-9|TRBJ2-2
CASSFYQDGELFF
>TRBV19|TRBJ2-7
CASSTGQGNSYEQYF
>TRBV6-5|TRBJ2-7
CASDDWAGAYEQYF
>TRBV5-1|TRBJ1-1
CASTYDTGGTEAFF
>TRBV12-3/TRBV12-4|TRBJ2-7
CASSFGGRGEQYF
>TRBV4-1|TRBJ2-5
CASSQVSGRLAGGQETQYF
>TRBV2|TRBJ2-7
CASSERVAGPSSYEQYF
>TRBV18|TRBJ2-5
CASSPRTTQETQYF
>TRBV7-3|TRBJ2-1
CASSPTTSGERQFF
>TRBV9|TRBJ2-1
CASSVAWASGGAYNEQFF
>TRBV7-8|TRBJ2-7
CASTRSDRGRGEQYF
>TRBV2|TRBJ2-3
CASKFGYSVDTQYF
>TRBV19|TRBJ2-1
CASSRSRGGSSYNEQFF
>TRBV29-1|TRBJ2-2
CSVERVRGELFF
>TRBV9|TRBJ1-4
CASSYTGQGLNEKLFF
>TRBV18|TRBJ1-2
CASSPTDRALKGYTF
>TRBV7-2|TRBJ2-3
CASSLEAANTQYF
>TRBV19|TRBJ2-7
CASSIQHRPSYEQYF
>TRBV5-1|TRBJ2-7
CASSLNGGSSYEQYF
>TRBV11-3|TRBJ2-1
CASSPSPWTGSNEQFF
>TRBV7-2|TRBJ2-3
CASSPSTGLRVTDTQYF
>TRBV19|TRBJ1-5
CASNEGFNQPQHF
>TRBV11-2|TRBJ2-2
CASSLRSSGANTGELFF
>TRBV6-6|TRBJ2-7
CASSLVGQGRSYEQYF
>TRBV5-1|TRBJ2-5
CASSKTSGGLYQETQYF
>TRBV5-6|TRBJ1-5
CASSVGDSNQPQHF
>TRBV5-1|TRBJ2-7
CASSPGQVRSYEQYF
>TRBV29-1|TRBJ1-1
CSVFSPFGEGNTEAFF
>TRBV18|TRBJ2-5
CASSPPGSQETQYF
>TRBV5-1|TRBJ2-3
CASSTAGAPTDTQYF
>TRBV14|TRBJ2-1
CASSQDIPSASGGHYNEQFF
>TRBV19|TRBJ2-1
CASSVFRVHNEQFF
>TRBV20-1|TRBJ1-6
CSASQGYNSPLHF
>TRBV4-3|TRBJ1-5
CASSQEVLRQPQHF
>TRBV7-6|TRBJ1-1
CASSGTPNTEAFF
>TRBV9|TRBJ2-7
CASSPRTGGVYEQYF
>TRBV24-1|TRBJ1-5
CATREGQVNQPQHF
>TRBV2|TRBJ1-5
CASRRGGGGGNQPQHF
>TRBV2|TRBJ1-5
CASSESSQPQHF
>TRBV5-1|TRBJ2-5
CASSWTGTQETQYF
>TRBV9|TRBJ2-1
CASSVGTGSYNEQFF
>TRBV3-1/TRBV3-2|TRBJ1-2
CASSQAYRAGGYGYTF
>TRBV5-5|TRBJ1-2
CASRSAGGTAYGYTF
>TRBV19|TRBJ2-5
CASSIGLHVGETQYF
>TRBV10-3|TRBJ1-2
CAISKPDRAFYGYTF
>TRBV4-1|TRBJ1-4
CASSQGGRGNEKLFF
>TRBV19|TRBJ1-1
CASSAQLGQKAFF
>TRBV27|TRBJ1-2
CASTGGAGGYTF
>TRBV7-9|TRBJ1-1
CASRAGTGDWNTEAFF